Below, 16 T cell receptor beta chains from the same sample are listed, as sequenced in a study of Tregs in tolerant kidney transplant recipients. The table came from immunoSEQ multiplex PCR; TCRdb's copy has only in-frame clones and leaves some out. The sample has fewer than 150,000 clones, almost 95% seen once; the top ten hold approximately 0.54%. The material sequenced was CD4+ T cells from blood. Receptor source: a human donor in good health.

This clone was observed once. The chain recombines TRBV7-2 with TRBJ2-7; 14 nucleotides match TRBD2. V lost 4 bases, J lost 2 bases, and 1 base stayed unmatched. This CDR3 has 15 amino acids. Germline assignment: CDR1 SGHTA and CDR2 FQGNSA. CDR3 in DNA: TGTGCCAGCAGCTCGGGACTAGCGGGGGCCTACGAGCAGTACTTC. Protein sequence: CASSSGLAGAYEQYF.

This chain links TRBV2 with TRBJ2-7; TRBD2 aligns across 12 bases. Germline V gene sequence: CDR1 SNHLY, CDR2 FYNNEI. Unmatched junction bases numbered 6, after V lost 6 bases and J lost 3 bases. This CDR3 contains 15 residues. The CDR3 is CASRRLAGEIYEQYF. The CDR3, as DNA: TGTGCCAGCAGGCGACTAGCGGGGGAGATCTACGAGCAGTACTTC.

J is TRBJ2-1 and V is TRBV30, with TRBD2 identical over 8 bases. Germline lookup yields CDR1 GTSNPN and CDR2 SVGIG (reference sequence). V lost 4 bases to trimming and J lost 2 bases; unmatched junction nucleotides: 10. This CDR3 is built from 16 residues. CDR3 DNA: TGTGCCTGGACCCCGAGGGGACTAGGGCCCTACAATGAGCAGTTCTTC. This gives the protein CAWTPRGLGPYNEQFF.

CDR3: CASSYPRETQYF. DNA for the CDR3: TGTGCCAGCAGTTACCCTAGAGAGACCCAGTACTTC. The chain combines TRBV6-6 with TRBJ2-5; D remains unclear. Germline loops: CDR1 MNHNY, CDR2 SVGAGI (reference sequence). The CDR3 consists of 12 residues. V gave up 2 bases and J gave up 4 bases, with 5 bases separating them.

The V call is TRBV29-1, the J call TRBJ2-3; no clear D gene. Germline V gives CDR1 SQVTM, CDR2 ANQGSEA. V shed 4 bases and J shed 4 bases, with 6 bases lying between them. The CDR3 totals 11 residues. In DNA, the CDR3 is TGCAGCGTTGCTAGAGCAGATACGCAGTATTTT. Protein product: CSVARADTQYF.

V and J are TRBV18 and TRBJ2-5; 7 positions agree with TRBD1. After removal of 4 bases from V and 4 bases from J, the junction contained 6 bases not matched to a gene. The CDR3 length is 14 residues. CDR1 KGHSH and CDR2 LQKENI come from the germline V gene. The CDR3 DNA sequence: TGTGCCAGCTCACTTGACAGGGCTCGAGAGACCCAGTACTTC. This translates into CASSLDRARETQYF.

The genes are TRBV19 and TRBJ1-5; 9 bases align to TRBD1. The CDR3 length is 15 residues. Losses at the gene ends were 4 bases for V and 1 base for J; bases not matched to a gene: 2. CDR1 and CDR2 (germline): LNHDA, SQIVND (reference sequence). As DNA, the CDR3 is TGTGCCAGTAGTAGGACAGGGGAAAGCAATCAGCCCCAGCATTTT. Encoded protein: CASSRTGESNQPQHF.

This clone was observed a single time. V is TRBV28 and J is TRBJ1-3, with 7 bases matching TRBD1. Looked up from germline, CDR1 is MDHEN and CDR2 is SYDVKM. V gave up 7 bases and J gave up 0 bases; unmatched junction bases: 6. CDR3 length: 15 amino acids. The CDR3 protein is CASKGQRFSGNTIYF. CDR3 in DNA: TGTGCCAGCAAGGGACAGCGGTTCTCTGGAAACACCATATATTTT.

The chain joins TRBV5-1 to TRBJ2-3; the D gene is possibly TRBD1 (6 bases). CDR3 length: 14 residues. Germline V CDR1 and CDR2: SGHRS, YFSETQ. Trimming removed 3 bases at V and 2 bases at J, with 10 bases between. The DNA for the CDR3 is TGCGCCAGCAGCTCACAGGGTGACACAGATACGCAGTATTTT. Translation gives CASSSQGDTDTQYF.

The genes are TRBV7-3 and TRBJ2-3, with D uncertain. This CDR3 is built from 14 residues. V shed 5 bases and J shed 6 bases, with 15 bases lying between them. The germline V gene has CDR1 SGHTA and CDR2 FQGTGA. CDR3 sequence: CASSVDVGIDTQYF. The CDR3 DNA follows: TGTGCCAGCAGCGTGGACGTGGGTATCGATACGCAGTATTTT.

The chain uses TRBV2 and TRBJ2-7, with 7 nucleotides matching TRBD1. The CDR3 covers 14 residues. From germline, CDR1 is SNHLY and CDR2 FYNNEI. J lost 5 bases, V lost 6 bases, and 10 bases had no gene match. The CDR3 DNA follows: TGTGCCAGCAGCGACAGGGAGTCTTTCCACGAGCAGTACTTC. Translated, it gives CASSDRESFHEQYF.

The chain employs TRBV10-2 and TRBJ1-2, with a tentative D call TRBD1 (6 bases). V was trimmed by 6 bases and J by 4 bases, leaving 15 bases between them. The CDR3 is 14 residues long. CDR1 is WSHSY and CDR2 is SAAADI in the germline V gene. CDR3 coding DNA: TGCGCCAGCAGGGACCCCCTAGGGGGCTATGGCTACACCTTC. Translated: CASRDPLGGYGYTF.

V and J are TRBV7-8 and TRBJ1-3, with D possibly TRBD1 on 6 matching bases. CDR3 length: 15 amino acids. Trimming cost V 1 base and J 0 bases, with 7 bases left between them. Germline-derived CDR1 and CDR2 are SGHVS and FQNEAQ. CDR3 coding DNA: TGTGCCAGCAGCTTAGAGGGGGGCTCTGGAAACACCATATATTTT. Its protein is CASSLEGGSGNTIYF.

The genes are TRBV18 and TRBJ1-3; tentative D call: TRBD1 (5 bases). The CDR3 has 17 amino acids. Trimming left V 5 bases short and J 0 bases short, with 17 bases between. Germline assignment: CDR1 KGHSH and CDR2 LQKENI. The CDR3 loop reads CASSWITGLSSGNTIYF. In nucleotides, the CDR3 is TGTGCCAGCTCATGGATCACGGGGCTAAGCTCTGGAAACACCATATATTTT.

This chain joins TRBV5-1 and TRBJ1-5, with TRBD1 identical over 10 bases. The CDR3 length is 16 residues. Germline V gives CDR1 SGHRS, CDR2 YFSETQ. Germline trimming cut 0 bases from V and 7 bases from J; bases unmatched to any gene: 7. CDR3 in DNA: TGCGCCAGCAGCTTGGCCCCGACAGGGGGCGAGCAGCCCCAGCATTTT. As protein: CASSLAPTGGEQPQHF.

This clone was picked up one time. The chain links TRBV11-1 to TRBJ2-1, with a tentative D call TRBD2 (6 bases). Germline CDR1 is SGHAT and CDR2 is FQDESV (reference sequence). The CDR3 is 15 residues long. V was pared by 5 bases and J by 8 bases, with 19 bases between. The DNA for the CDR3 is TGTGCCAGCAGCAAAGTGGAGGGACCAAACGATGAGCAGTTCTTC. As protein: CASSKVEGPNDEQFF.